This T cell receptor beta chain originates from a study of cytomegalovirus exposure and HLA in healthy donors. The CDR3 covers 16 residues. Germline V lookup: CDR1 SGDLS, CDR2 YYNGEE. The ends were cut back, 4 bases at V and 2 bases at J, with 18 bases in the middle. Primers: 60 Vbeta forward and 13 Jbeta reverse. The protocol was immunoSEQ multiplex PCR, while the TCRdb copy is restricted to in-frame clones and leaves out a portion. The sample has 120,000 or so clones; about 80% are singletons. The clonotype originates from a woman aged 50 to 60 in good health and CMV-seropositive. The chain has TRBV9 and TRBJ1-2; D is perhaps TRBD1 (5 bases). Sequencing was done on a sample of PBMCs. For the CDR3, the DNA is TGTGCCAGCAGCCCACCGGCGGGGGACGCAAACTATGGCTACACCTTC. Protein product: CASSPPAGDANYGYTF.